In this sample, the clone carrying this TCR beta chain turned up a few times. There are 15 residues in the CDR3. The V gene's germline CDR1 is SGHTA and CDR2 FQGNSA. With 2 bases clipped from V and 3 bases from J, the junction kept 5 bases outside the gene matches. PCR employed 60 Vbeta and 13 Jbeta primers. TCRdb's table, derived via immunoSEQ multiplex PCR, lists solely in-frame clones and lacks some. Here the sample spans approximately 150,000 clones, 61% being singletons. This sample stems from a study of cytomegalovirus exposure and HLA in healthy donors. This TCR was sampled from a male donor in good health and CMV-seronegative. The gene calls are TRBV7-2 and TRBJ2-7; 9 bases align to TRBD1. The sample taken for sequencing was PBMCs. Written as DNA, the CDR3 is TGTGCCAGCAGCTTATCGGGACAGGGTTTCTACGAGCAGTACTTC. Translation: CASSLSGQGFYEQYF.